This TCR beta chain comes out of a study of OX40 agonist ivuxolimab in advanced cancers. Study as a whole: People in dose escalation had one of these cancers: hepatocellular carcinoma, melanoma, renal cell or head and neck cancer. Among those treated, three patients had partial responses, one with hepatocellular carcinoma and two with cutaneous melanoma.

Germline V CDR1 and CDR2: LGHNT, FRNRAP. V was clipped by 8 bases and J by 3 bases, with 18 bases between them. There are 15 residues in the CDR3. The method was immunoSEQ multiplex PCR; TCRdb's version includes in-frame clones alone and lacks a portion of them. There are about 120,000 clones in the sample; 80% to 90% occur only once, and 0.55% lies in the top ten. Sequencing was performed on CD4+ or CD8+ T cells sorted from blood, taken in a trial of the OX40 agonist ivuxolimab. The chain has TRBV12-5 and TRBJ2-3, with D possibly being TRBD1 or TRBD2 (5 bases each). The source is an adult with an advanced solid tumor such as melanoma, head and neck, liver or kidney cancer. CDR3 region: CASREGTGPTDTQYF. In DNA form, the CDR3 reads TGTGCTAGTAGAGAGGGGACCGGGCCTACAGATACGCAGTATTTT.